This T cell receptor beta chain emerged from a study of patients and donors after allogeneic stem cell transplantation. TCRdb used MiXCR to reprocess the RT-PCR reads, holding one entry per CDR3 protein. The sample includes roughly 180,000 distinct CDR3 sequences, roughly two fifths of them seen just once. The CDR3 is made up of 13 amino acids. Germline V gene data show CDR1 as DFQATT and CDR2 as SNEGSKA (reference sequence). Trimming at V came to 6 bases and at J to 9 bases, leaving 8 bases not matched to a gene. The count of this clonotype is one. The sequence was collected from a human donor who was either an allogeneic HSCT recipient or a stem cell or donor lymphocyte infusion donor (not recorded which). It is not recorded whose cells these are; they may come from a transplant donor. The chain joins TRBV20-1 to TRBJ2-1; 10 bases fit TRBD2. The sequenced sample consisted of blood, either unsorted or a sorted T cell fraction (not recorded which). CDR3 nucleotide sequence: TGCAGTGCATCCGGGACTAGCGATCGTGAGCAGTTCTTC. It yields the protein CSASGTSDREQFF.